This T cell receptor beta chain was documented in a study of blood T cells in healthy people across ages (dated by TCRdb to the mid-2010s). Notes on the research overall: In model experiments, roughly one uniquely barcoded TCR beta cDNA molecule per two T cells was captured by template switching. The donors were split into four age groups: young (average 16 years), middle-aged (roughly 39), aged (approximately 59) and long-lived (approximately 80). Age-related changes in TCR beta repertoire diversity were measured in the study by deep sequencing normalized with unique cDNA molecular identifiers. For two donors (one aged 18 to 30 and one aged 80 or older), the study analyzed two additional independent replicas of 1 million unique cDNA reads from the same blood draw. To avoid experimental bias, donors of different ages were distributed randomly across sequencing lanes.

Systemically healthy Caucasian individuals from Russia, roughly 40 in total and aged roughly 6 to 100 years, were included as donors. Each donor gave ten milliliters of peripheral blood, collected into EDTA-treated Vacutainer tubes. PBMCs were isolated by Ficoll-Paque density-gradient centrifugation, with at least 6 million obtained per sample. Total RNA was extracted from PBMCs with Trizol reagent, with at least 5 micrograms obtained per sample. The percentages of naive CD45RAhigh/CD27high T cells were determined by flow cytometry on a PBMC aliquot from every donor. There are 13 amino acids in the CDR3, from cysteine to phenylalanine inclusive. CDR3 DNA only is kept here, 39 bases in frame from base 1. CDR1 and CDR2 were assigned from the germline V gene as SGHTA and FQGTGA. Cut back by 1 base and 5 bases, the V and J ends lie 9 bases apart. The library was prepared using 5' RACE. Sequenced on an Illumina HiSeq 2500. A second roughly 6 to 12 cycle PCR used a sample-barcoded 5' primer and a J-beta primer mix. A template-switch 5' adaptor carrying 12 random nucleotides introduced a unique molecular identifier onto each TCR beta cDNA molecule. Each sample yielded at least 2.5 million CDR3-containing paired-end reads. First-strand cDNA synthesis was performed from all RNA using the Mint cDNA synthesis kit, with priming by a TRBC-specific oligonucleotide. After uracil-DNA glycosylase treatment, a first 18-cycle PCR used universal primers M1SS and BC2_uni_R on all cDNA. The published analysis was carried out like this. Each sample was normalized by randomly selecting 1 million high-quality reads, each carrying a distinct molecular identifier. Reads sharing molecular identifiers were discarded rather than binned into consensus sequences. MiTCR, set to a Q25 quality threshold and the strictest error-elimination algorithm, was used for CDR3 identification, clonotype clustering and error correction. A nonparametric unseen species model with Euler transformation was used to estimate a lower bound on total TCR beta diversity. The public reads were quality trimmed at Q25 with fastp and then assembled into clones with MiXCR by TCRdb, keeping productive beta chains. One record per CDR3 amino acid sequence lists the most common genes and DNA. TCRdb's processing, not the authors', yielded these V and J calls. The sample table lists around 1,500,000 distinct CDR3 sequences, over 25% of them with a count of one. The top ten constitute 7.7% of the sample.

This clonotype was seen more than once but under ten times. Its antigen specificity is not known. Base quality data are lacking; no much larger clone is found one base away. On the study overall, not on this receptor specifically: The CMV infection status of donors was not known, potentially confounding age-related changes in expanded clonotypes. Bulk unsorted PBMC profiling prevented conclusive comparison of naive and antigen-experienced compartments. Observed TCR beta diversity per million T cells fell roughly linearly with age, and a significant reduction was already apparent by age roughly 40. The percentage of naive T cells measured by flow cytometry correlated strongly with observed TCR beta diversity. The long-lived group showed more naive CD4+ T cells, fewer expanded clones and increased TCR diversity than the aged group, suggesting age selection. Total diversity estimates from one million sequenced T cells were considered lower bounds and underestimates.

Recombination joined TRBV7-3 with TRBJ2-7; the D segment is perhaps TRBD1 or TRBD2, each sharing 6 matched bases. The clonotype originates from a woman aged 25 to 45 in good health. Sequenced input: blood. In nucleotide form, the sequence is TGTGCCAGCAGCTTAATAGGGGGGAACGAGCAGTACTTC. Translated, this gives CASSLIGGNEQYF.